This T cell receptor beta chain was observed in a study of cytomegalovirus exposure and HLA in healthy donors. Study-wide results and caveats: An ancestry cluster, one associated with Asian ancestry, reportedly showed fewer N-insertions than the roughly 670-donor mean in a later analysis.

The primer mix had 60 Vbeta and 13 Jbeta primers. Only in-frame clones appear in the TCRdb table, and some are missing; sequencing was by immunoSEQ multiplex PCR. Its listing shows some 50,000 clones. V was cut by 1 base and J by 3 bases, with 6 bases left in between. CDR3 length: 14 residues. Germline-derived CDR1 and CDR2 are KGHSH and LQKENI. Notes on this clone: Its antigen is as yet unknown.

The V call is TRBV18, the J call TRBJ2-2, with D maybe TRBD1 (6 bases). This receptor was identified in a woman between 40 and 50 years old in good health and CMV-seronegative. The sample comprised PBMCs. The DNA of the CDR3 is TGTGCCAGCTCACCACAGGGGGACACCGGGGAGCTGTTTTTT. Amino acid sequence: CASSPQGDTGELFF.